This T cell receptor (beta chain) was obtained from a study of blood T cells in healthy people across ages. Overall study findings and caveats: Unsorted PBMC material precluded a definitive naive versus antigen-experienced comparison.

A second PCR of 7 to 11 cycles used a sample-barcoded 5' primer and a J-beta primer mix. TCRdb re-called the 5' RACE reads with MiXCR, one entry per CDR3 protein. The sample records roughly 570,000 distinct CDR3 sequences, approximately 27% being singletons. The CDR3 totals 11 residues. Germline CDR1 SGHAT, CDR2 FQNNGV. On this clonotype: Antigen: not known. Mismatch with germline at one junction end may stem from a read error.

The specimen sequenced was blood. The chain uses TRBV11-2 and TRBJ2-7; D possibly matches TRBD1 or TRBD2 (6 bases each). The sequence was obtained from a woman in her seventies in good health. The DNA of the CDR3 is TGTGCCAGCACCCTGCACAGGGAGGTACACTTC. This encodes CASTLHREVHF.